These 32 T cell receptor beta chains share one sample of origin, sequenced in a study of T cell repertoires in cytomegalovirus infection. For these TCRs, the target antigens are not known. TCRdb re-called the reads with MiXCR, one entry per CDR3 protein. The table records 640,000 or so distinct CDR3 sequences, about 30% of them present only once. This sample comprised cultured PBMCs, obtained from culture after CMV antigen stimulation. Receptors were obtained from a human donor in good health (CMV status not recorded). Some clones in this sample may be carry-over from other donors' samples.

This clonotype came up many times. This chain connects TRBV7-2 to TRBJ1-5; 7 nucleotides line up with TRBD1. The CDR3 consists of 18 residues. CDR1 SGHTA and CDR2 FQGNSA come from the germline V gene. V gave up 5 bases and J gave up 1 base; unmatched junction bases: 14. CDR3 protein: CASSPRGQDGLSNQPQHF. In nucleotides, the CDR3 is TGTGCCAGCAGCCCTAGGGGGCAGGACGGTTTGAGCAATCAGCCCCAGCATTTT.

This clonotype has ten or more counts. J is TRBJ1-6 and V is TRBV6-6; D is ambiguous. Germline CDR1 MNHNY, CDR2 SVGAGI (reference sequence). Trimming pared 4 bases from V and 10 bases from J, leaving 8 bases between. This CDR3 region has 12 residues. The CDR3 reads CASSFRGSPLHF. The CDR3 DNA follows: TGTGCCAGCAGTTTCCGCGGGTCACCCCTCCACTTT.

This clonotype has a handful of counts. The chain employs TRBV20-1 and TRBJ2-1, with TRBD1 identical over 12 bases. V was pared by 0 bases and J by 12 bases, with 9 bases of the junction left unmatched. The CDR3 spans 15 residues. The germline CDR1 and CDR2 sequences are DFQATT and SNEGSKA (reference sequence). The CDR3 bases are TGCAGTGCTAGAGATTTTGGGACAGGGGGCGAAAGGCAGTTCTTC. Translated, it gives CSARDFGTGGERQFF.

The chain carries TRBV12-5 and TRBJ2-1; 7 bases map to TRBD2. Trimming took 2 bases from V and 11 from J; bases not matched to a gene: 3. CDR1 LGHNT and CDR2 FRNRAP come from the germline V gene. The length of the CDR3 is 12 residues. The CDR3 loop reads CASGLLAAQQFF. As DNA, the CDR3 is TGTGCTAGTGGTTTGCTAGCGGCCCAGCAGTTCTTC.

This clonotype was counted only a few times. The rearrangement joins TRBV12-3 or TRBV12-4 to TRBJ2-7; unclear D gene. Trimming cost V 0 bases and J 6 bases, with 9 bases left between them. This CDR3 is 13 amino acids long. The CDR3 reads CASSLATELEQYF. The CDR3 bases are TGTGCCAGCAGTTTAGCTACGGAACTCGAGCAGTACTTC.

This clonotype was found a few times. The chain is built from TRBV7-2 and TRBJ2-1; TRBD2 matches at 7 bases. CDR1 SGHTA and CDR2 FQGNSA come from the germline V gene. Trimming cost V 3 bases and J 0 bases; bases outside gene matches: 5. The CDR3 is 16 amino acids. As DNA, the CDR3 is TGTGCCAGCAGCTTGACTAGCCATAGCTCCTACAATGAGCAGTTCTTC. Its translation is CASSLTSHSSYNEQFF.

The chain links TRBV7-8 to TRBJ2-7, with D maybe TRBD2 (5 bases). The CDR3 loop spans 13 amino acids. Germline CDR1 reads SGHVS; CDR2 reads FQNEAQ. With 5 bases removed from V and 2 bases from J, the gap between germline ends came to 10 bases. The CDR3 nucleotides read TGTGCCAGCAGCCGAGGACTGCCCTACGAGCAGTACTTC. It codes for CASSRGLPYEQYF.

This clonotype occurred a few times. V and J are TRBV7-9 and TRBJ2-3; TRBD1 aligns across 7 bases. With V trimmed by 5 bases and J by 1 base, 15 bases remained unmatched. The CDR3 sequence is 18 residues long. From germline, CDR1 is SEHNR and CDR2 FQNEAQ (reference sequence). DNA for the CDR3: TGTGCCAGCAGCCCAGTTGGGACAGCTGGAAGGGGCACAGATACGCAGTATTTT. Encoded protein: CASSPVGTAGRGTDTQYF.

This clonotype was counted a few times. CDR3 loop: CATRSWGDQPQHF. In DNA form, the CDR3 reads TGTGCCACCCGATCGTGGGGCGATCAGCCCCAGCATTTT. J is TRBJ1-5 and V is TRBV27; tentative D call: TRBD1 (5 bases). The V and J ends lost 10 bases and 5 bases respectively, with 15 bases between them. CDR1 and CDR2 (germline): MNHEY, SMNVEV (reference sequence). CDR3 length equals 13 residues.

V gene TRBV5-6 combines with J gene TRBJ2-7; 10 bases fit TRBD2. V lost 0 bases to trimming and J lost 3 bases; unmatched junction nucleotides: 6. CDR1 SGHDT and CDR2 YYEEEE come from the germline V gene. CDR3 length: 16 residues. The CDR3 bases are TGTGCCAGCAGCTTGGGTGTTAGCGGGGGGCTCTACGAGCAGTACTTC. This encodes CASSLGVSGGLYEQYF.

This clonotype was detected a few times. V gene TRBV7-2 combines with J gene TRBJ2-3; 11 nucleotides agree with TRBD2. CDR3 length: 16 amino acids. V lost 1 base to trimming and J lost 3 bases; unmatched junction nucleotides: 3. Germline assignment: CDR1 SGHTA and CDR2 FQGNSA. The CDR3 reads CASSLVGLADTDTQYF. The CDR3 DNA follows: TGTGCCAGCAGCTTAGTGGGACTAGCGGATACAGATACGCAGTATTTT.

The rearrangement joins TRBV12-3 or TRBV12-4 to TRBJ2-4; D is unresolved. The length of the CDR3 is 13 residues. Trimming took 7 bases from V and 5 from J, leaving 12 bases between them. CDR3 in amino acids: CASKGLGQNIQYF. For the CDR3, the DNA is TGTGCCAGCAAAGGGTTAGGGCAAAACATTCAGTACTTC.

The chain is built from TRBV5-6 and TRBJ2-4; 9 bases line up with TRBD1. Trimming cost V 4 bases and J 0 bases; bases outside gene matches: 14. The CDR3 covers 19 residues. Per the germline V gene, CDR1 is SGHDT and CDR2 is YYEEEE. CDR3 sequence reads: CASSGWDREETLAKNIQYF. The CDR3 DNA follows: TGTGCCAGCAGCGGATGGGACAGGGAAGAGACCCTAGCCAAAAACATTCAGTACTTC.

This chain connects TRBV11-2 to TRBJ1-1; D gene ambiguous. Trimming took off 0 bases at V and 5 bases at J, with 16 bases between the two ends. Germline values: CDR1 SGHAT, CDR2 FQNNGV. This CDR3 is 16 amino acids long. The CDR3 protein is CASSLDSASLGTEAFF. CDR3 bases: TGTGCCAGCAGCTTAGATTCGGCCAGTTTGGGTACTGAAGCTTTCTTT. The whole variable domain, filled in from reference TRBV11-2 and TRBJ1-1, reads EAGVAQSPRYKIIEKRQSVAFWCNPISGHATLYWYQQILGQGPKLLIQFQNNGVVDDSQLPKDRFSAERLKGVDSTLKIQPAKLEDSAVYLCASSLDSASLGTEAFFGQGTRLTVV.

This chain uses TRBV7-4 with TRBJ2-7; no clear D gene. Germline V gives CDR1 SGHVT, CDR2 SQSDAQ. Trimming shortened V by 5 bases and J by 4 bases, and 12 bases separated the two germline ends. CDR3 size: 13 residues. The CDR3 reads CASSHEVRYEQYF. Here the CDR3 DNA reads TGTGCCAGCAGCCACGAGGTGAGATACGAGCAGTACTTC.

This clonotype was recorded once. With a much larger clone just one base away, this may be a read error. Written as DNA, the CDR3 is TGTGCCTCCAGTGTAAGCAATCAGCCCCAGTATTTT. Translated: CASSVSNQPQYF. The chain combines TRBV6-1 with TRBJ1-5; D uncertain. The last part of the DNA fits TRBJ2-3 better; the J call may be wrong. This CDR3 is 12 amino acids long. Looked up from germline, CDR1 is MNHNS and CDR2 is SASEGT.

The rearrangement links TRBV25-1 to TRBJ2-4; 7 bases align to TRBD2. Germline CDR1 MGHDK, CDR2 SYGVNS. V was clipped by 1 base and J by 6 bases; unmatched bases: 0. The CDR3 loop spans 13 amino acids. CDR3 sequence (DNA): TGTGCCAGCAGTGAATGGGGGGGAAACATTCAGTACTTC. This gives the protein CASSEWGGNIQYF.

Many counts were recorded for this clonotype. The V and J genes are TRBV7-2 and TRBJ1-2, with D tentatively TRBD1 (5 bases). The CDR3 is 14 residues long. Trimming left V 1 base short and J 8 bases short, with 14 bases between. Per germline, CDR1 SGHTA and CDR2 FQGNSA. In DNA form, the CDR3 reads TGTGCCAGCAGCTTAGACGGGGCCGTAGGGGGCTACACCTTC. This sequence encodes CASSLDGAVGGYTF.

This clonotype came up a few times. The chain joins TRBV12-3 or TRBV12-4 to TRBJ1-1; no clear D. The CDR3 is 12 amino acids. V was shortened by 1 base and J by 7 bases, with 7 bases between the two germline ends. The CDR3 bases are TGTGCCAGCAGTTTAGGTTCCAGTGAAGCTTTCTTT. This translates into CASSLGSSEAFF.

This clonotype was observed a few times. The V and J genes are TRBV5-4 and TRBJ1-1; 7 bases fit TRBD1. V was clipped by 4 bases and J by 3 bases; unmatched bases: 6. This CDR3 spans 14 amino acids. The germline V gene encodes CDR1 SGHNT and CDR2 YYREEE (reference sequence). DNA for the CDR3: TGTGCCAGCAGCCAGAACAGGGGTGACACTGAAGCTTTCTTT. Translation: CASSQNRGDTEAFF.

This clonotype was seen ten or more times. The J gene is TRBJ2-1, the V gene TRBV7-8; a weak D match, TRBD2 (5 bases). In germline, CDR1 is SGHVS, CDR2 FQNEAQ. This CDR3 has 14 amino acids. Trimming removed 0 bases from V and 3 bases from J, with 6 bases in between. The CDR3 nucleotides are TGTGCCAGCAGCTTAGCGGAGGACTACAATGAGCAGTTCTTC. Its protein product is CASSLAEDYNEQFF.

This clonotype was found a few times. This rearrangement joins TRBV3-1 to TRBJ1-3; D unclear. This CDR3 is built from 16 residues. Germline CDR1 and CDR2: LGHDT and YNNKEL (reference sequence). V was shortened by 3 bases and J by 0 bases, with 12 bases between the two germline ends. CDR3 in amino acids: CASSHLRSASGNTIYF. The CDR3 region has the DNA TGTGCCAGCAGCCACCTTCGAAGTGCCTCTGGAAACACCATATATTTT.

This sequence joins TRBV12-3 or TRBV12-4 and TRBJ2-7; TRBD2 aligns across 11 bases. This CDR3 region has 15 residues. V lost 6 bases, J lost 2 bases, and 6 bases stayed unmatched. CDR3 sequence: CASRLGTSGTYEQYF. The CDR3 nucleotides are TGTGCCAGCAGGCTCGGGACTAGCGGAACCTACGAGCAGTACTTC.

The chain joins TRBV6-5 to TRBJ1-1; 11 bases match TRBD1. V was pared by 6 bases and J by 0 bases, with 9 bases of the junction left unmatched. The V gene's germline CDR1 is MNHEY and CDR2 SVGAGI. CDR3 length: 17 residues. The CDR3 region is CASRTSGTGGVNTEAFF. CDR3 nucleotides: TGTGCCAGCAGAACGTCGGGGACAGGGGGTGTGAACACTGAAGCTTTCTTT.

The chain links TRBV20-1 to TRBJ2-1, with 11 bases that match TRBD2. Germline CDR1 is DFQATT and CDR2 is SNEGSKA (reference sequence). The CDR3 is made up of 17 amino acids. V lost 1 base, J lost 9 bases, and 14 bases stayed unmatched. The CDR3 region has the DNA TGCAGTGCTAGAGCACAAGATACTAGCGGGGGCGGTCGTGAGCAGTTCTTC. It encodes CSARAQDTSGGGREQFF.

This sequence joins TRBV12-3 or TRBV12-4 and TRBJ2-4; the D is unclear. This CDR3 contains 11 residues. The V end was cut by 2 bases, the J end by 9 bases, with 5 bases between. The CDR3 sequence: CASSLTRIQYF. For the CDR3, the DNA is TGTGCCAGCAGTTTAACCCGCATTCAGTACTTC.

This chain connects TRBV2 to TRBJ1-6; tentatively, D is TRBD1 (5 bases). V lost 7 bases, J lost 8 bases, and 12 bases lay in between. Germline CDR1 is SNHLY and CDR2 is FYNNEI. This CDR3 spans 13 amino acids. The CDR3 is CASKGSRDSPLHF. The DNA for the CDR3 is TGTGCCAGCAAGGGTTCCAGGGATTCACCCCTCCACTTT.

This clonotype was seen only a few times. V gene TRBV29-1 combines with J gene TRBJ2-7; D is undetermined. V was clipped by 4 bases and J by 2 bases, with 15 bases between them. Germline CDR1 and CDR2: SQVTM and ANQGSEA. CDR3 length equals 14 residues. CDR3 sequence: CSVVSSTRTYEQYF. In DNA form, the CDR3 reads TGCAGCGTTGTCTCTTCAACACGCACCTACGAGCAGTACTTC.

The chain combines TRBV19 with TRBJ1-1; 7 nucleotides line up with TRBD1. V shed 7 bases, J shed 1 base, and the junction held 6 bases outside the gene matches. The CDR3 sequence is 14 residues long. The germline V gene encodes CDR1 LNHDA and CDR2 SQIVND (reference sequence). This chain's CDR3 is CASTRQGRNTEAFF. CDR3 coding DNA: TGTGCCAGTACCCGACAGGGTCGGAACACTGAAGCTTTCTTT.

V gene TRBV6-1 combines with J gene TRBJ1-2, with 9 bases matching TRBD1. CDR1 and CDR2 from the germline V gene are MNHNS and SASEGT. V lost 8 bases to trimming and J lost 2 bases; unmatched junction nucleotides: 9. The CDR3 runs 15 residues. CDR3 DNA: TGTGCCAGCCAAGGACAGGGGTCGTTCAACTATGGCTACACCTTC. The encoded protein is CASQGQGSFNYGYTF.

The V gene is TRBV4-1, the J gene TRBJ1-2; tentatively, D is TRBD1 (5 bases). Germline V gives CDR1 MGHRA, CDR2 YSYEKL. Trimming shortened V by 8 bases and J by 7 bases, and 17 bases separated the two germline ends. CDR3 length: 13 residues. The CDR3 DNA reads TGCGCCAGCCGGGGACCCAGGGTGGCTGGCTACACCTTC. It codes for CASRGPRVAGYTF.

This clonotype turned up a few times. The rearrangement links TRBV6-2 or TRBV6-3 to TRBJ2-7; TRBD1 aligns across 8 bases. The CDR3 consists of 15 residues. Germline CDR1 MNHEY, CDR2 SVGEGT. J gave up 3 bases and V 4 bases, and 8 bases lay outside the gene matches. In nucleotides, the CDR3 is TGTGCCAGCAGTTCCCGCGGACAGGGAGTCTACGAGCAGTACTTC. This codes for CASSSRGQGVYEQYF.